The TCR beta chain described here comes from a study of cytotoxic CD8 clonotypes in ibrutinib-treated CLL (dated by TCRdb to about 2021). About the investigation overall: The cohort had 11 relapsed/refractory and about 15 treatment-naive patients; roughly 18 were IGHV unmutated. Every sample from remission and from progressive disease was obtained while the patients were still on ibrutinib. Partial responses were observed in about 25 patients and complete responses in 2; after a median follow-up of around 64 months, remission was maintained in approximately 15 patients and progression was observed in 12. Samples at response were collected after a median of approximately twelve months of treatment, with a range of roughly 6 to 40 months. On average, each sample yielded 270,000 or so productive templates and 94,082 productive rearrangements. Of the 90 or so participants in the trial, 26 had longitudinal samples available. Cryopreserved peripheral blood mononuclear cells were collected at three points: before therapy, at response, and at either sustained remission or disease progression. On the study overall, not on this receptor specifically: Clonality rose at ibrutinib response, remained stable during sustained remission, and dropped back toward baseline at progression. Public clonotypes were rare and either contracted or stayed stable during treatment, and the rise in clonality at ibrutinib response reflected the expansion of private clonotypes. Baseline clonality exceeded that of age-matched healthy donors and correlated strongly with circulating CD8+ T-cell counts. Sustained-remission and progressing patients did not have matched sampling times, and lymph node repertoires were not examined.

On a MiSeq, deep resolution sequencing aimed for a depth between 1 in 1 million and 1 in 200,000 T cells, with each clonotype covered 10x on average. TCR beta libraries were generated with the immunoSEQ hsTCRB Kit. Per the authors' processing: Data were analyzed with ImmunoSEQ Data Assistant and ImmunoSEQ Analyzer, with V, D and J genes assigned per IMGT definitions. Clonality, which ranges from 0 to 1, was calculated as one minus the normalized Shannon entropy of productive rearrangement frequencies. Only overrepresented clonotypes making up at least 0.05% of the repertoire of each patient were included in the public clonotype analysis. Some 14 age-matched healthy donor repertoires from immuneACCESS served as clonality controls. TCRdb provides this immuneACCESS table in a form limited to in-frame rearrangements. Some clones are lacking; in checked studies, under half of them reflect an unresolved V gene, and why the rest are absent is not known. Clonal size and the V and J genes are those of that table, whereas D and trimming came from the DNA. The sample includes about 200,000 clones, with more than 75% observed a single time. About an eighth of the sample goes to the ten largest clones.

This clone was found a few times. The specificity of this receptor is unknown. The input lacks base qualities; no much larger clone sits a single base away. The time point label on this specimen signifies: more than 10 months on ibrutinib. For TCR beta library preparation, about 2.1 micrograms of genomic DNA were extracted from the cryopreserved PBMCs. Longitudinal blood samples from CLL patients receiving ibrutinib monotherapy were subjected to high-throughput TCR beta sequencing. The patients took part in an open-label, single-center phase 2 trial of ibrutinib monotherapy. The sequencing used PBMCs, collected after 12 months of ibrutinib treatment. This receptor was identified in a human donor with chronic lymphocytic leukemia.

The CDR3 protein is CASSYSKQDLSDTQYF. The nucleotide sequence is given as TGTGCCAGCAGTTACTCTAAGCAGGATCTATCGGATACGCAGTATTTT. The rearranged segments are TRBV6-5 and TRBJ2-3; confidence is insufficient to name the D gene. V and J lose 0 bases and 6 bases, and a span of 16 bases separates them. The CDR3 numbers 16 residues from cysteine through phenylalanine. The entry retains the CDR3 DNA only, 48 bases that are in frame from base 1. The CDR1 and CDR2 encoded by the germline V gene are MNHEY and SVGAGI.